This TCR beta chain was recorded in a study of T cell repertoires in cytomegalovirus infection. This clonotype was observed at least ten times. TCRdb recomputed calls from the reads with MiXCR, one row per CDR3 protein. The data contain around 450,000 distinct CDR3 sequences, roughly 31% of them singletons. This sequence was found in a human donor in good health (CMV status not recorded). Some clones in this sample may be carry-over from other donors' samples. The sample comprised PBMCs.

DNA of the CDR3: TGTGCCAGCAGTTTAACTACCCCGGGACCACTTAACTACGAGCAGTACTTC. It codes for CASSLTTPGPLNYEQYF. J is TRBJ2-7 and V is TRBV6-2 or TRBV6-3, with D perhaps given as TRBD1 or TRBD2 (5 bases each). The V end lost 4 bases, the J end lost 3 bases, and 22 bases lay between the germline ends. The CDR3 length is 17 residues. Germline CDR1 is MNHEY and CDR2 is SVGEGT.